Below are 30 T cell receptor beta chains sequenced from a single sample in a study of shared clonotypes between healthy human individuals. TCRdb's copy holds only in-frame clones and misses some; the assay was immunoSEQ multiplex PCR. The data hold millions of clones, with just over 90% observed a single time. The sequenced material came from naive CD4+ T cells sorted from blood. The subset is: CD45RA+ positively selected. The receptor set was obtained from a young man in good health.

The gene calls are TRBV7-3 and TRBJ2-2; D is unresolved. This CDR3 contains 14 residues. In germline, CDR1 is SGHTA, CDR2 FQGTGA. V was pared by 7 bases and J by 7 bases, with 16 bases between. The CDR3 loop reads CASTLTPWDGELFF. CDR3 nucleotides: TGTGCCAGCACCCTGACCCCCTGGGACGGGGAGCTGTTTTTT. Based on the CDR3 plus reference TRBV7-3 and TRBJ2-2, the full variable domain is GAGVSQTPSNKVTEKGKYVELRCDPISGHTALYWYRQSLGQGPEFLIYFQGTGAADDSGLPNDRFFAVRPEGSVSTLKIQRTERGDSAVYLCASTLTPWDGELFFGEGSRLTVL.

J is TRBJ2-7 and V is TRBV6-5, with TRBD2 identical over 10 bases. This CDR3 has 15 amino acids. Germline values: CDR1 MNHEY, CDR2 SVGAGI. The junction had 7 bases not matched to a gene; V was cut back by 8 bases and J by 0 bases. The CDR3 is CASLSASGSSYEQYF. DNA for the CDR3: TGTGCCAGCCTATCAGCTAGCGGGAGCTCCTACGAGCAGTACTTC.

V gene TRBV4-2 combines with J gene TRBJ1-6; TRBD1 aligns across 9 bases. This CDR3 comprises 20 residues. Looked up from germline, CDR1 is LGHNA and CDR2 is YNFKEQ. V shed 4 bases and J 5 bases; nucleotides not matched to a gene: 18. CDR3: CASSRNTRDRASPNNSPLHF. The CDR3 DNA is TGTGCCAGCAGCCGGAATACCCGGGACAGGGCTTCTCCCAATAATTCACCCCTCCACTTT.

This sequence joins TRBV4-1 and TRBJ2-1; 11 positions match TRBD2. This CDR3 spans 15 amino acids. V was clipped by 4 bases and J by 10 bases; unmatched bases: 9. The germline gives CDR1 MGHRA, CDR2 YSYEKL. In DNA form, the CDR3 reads TGCGCCAGCAGCCTAGGACTAGCGGGCACAACGGAGCAGTTCTTC. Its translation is CASSLGLAGTTEQFF.

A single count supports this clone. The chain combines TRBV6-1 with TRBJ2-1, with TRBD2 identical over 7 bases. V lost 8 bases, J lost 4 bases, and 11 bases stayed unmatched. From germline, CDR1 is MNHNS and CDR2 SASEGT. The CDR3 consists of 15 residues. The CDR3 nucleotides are TGTGCCAGCCGTCCGATCGGGGGAGGGTACAATGAGCAGTTCTTC. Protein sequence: CASRPIGGGYNEQFF.

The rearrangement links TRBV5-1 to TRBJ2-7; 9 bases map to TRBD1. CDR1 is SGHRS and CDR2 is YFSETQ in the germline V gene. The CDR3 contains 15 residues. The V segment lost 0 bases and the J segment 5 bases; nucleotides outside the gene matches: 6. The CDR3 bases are TGCGCCAGCAGCTTGGAGGGACAGGGTACCGACGAGCAGTACTTC. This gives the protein CASSLEGQGTDEQYF.

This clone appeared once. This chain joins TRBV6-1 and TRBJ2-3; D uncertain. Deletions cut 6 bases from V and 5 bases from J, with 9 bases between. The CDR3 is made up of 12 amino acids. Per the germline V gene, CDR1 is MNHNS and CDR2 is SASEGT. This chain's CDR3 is CASRAPEDTQYF. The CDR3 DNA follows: TGTGCCAGCAGGGCCCCCGAAGATACGCAGTATTTT.

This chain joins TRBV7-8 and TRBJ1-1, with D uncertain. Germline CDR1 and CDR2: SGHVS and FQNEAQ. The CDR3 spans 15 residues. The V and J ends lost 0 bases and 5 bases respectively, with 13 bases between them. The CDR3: CASSLASRGGTEAFF. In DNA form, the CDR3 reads TGTGCCAGCAGCTTAGCGAGCCGGGGAGGAACTGAAGCTTTCTTT.

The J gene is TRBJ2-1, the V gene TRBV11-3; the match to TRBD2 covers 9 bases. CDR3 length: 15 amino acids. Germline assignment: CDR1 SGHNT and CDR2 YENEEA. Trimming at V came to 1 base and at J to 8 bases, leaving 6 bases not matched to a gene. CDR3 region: CASSLAAGGPYEQFF. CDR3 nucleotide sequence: TGTGCCAGCAGCTTAGCGGCGGGAGGGCCCTATGAGCAGTTCTTC.

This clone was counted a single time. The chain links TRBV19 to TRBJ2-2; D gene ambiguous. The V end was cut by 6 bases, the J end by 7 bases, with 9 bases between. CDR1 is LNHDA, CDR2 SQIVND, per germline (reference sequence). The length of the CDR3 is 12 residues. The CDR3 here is CASSLKSGELFF. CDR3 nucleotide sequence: TGTGCCAGTAGCCTGAAGAGCGGGGAGCTGTTTTTT.

The CDR3 reads CASSEWGPGLAKNIQYF. The DNA for the CDR3 is TGTGCCAGCAGTGAATGGGGGCCAGGTTTAGCCAAAAACATTCAGTACTTC. The V gene is TRBV6-1, the J gene TRBJ2-4, with D maybe TRBD1 (6 bases). The V and J ends lost 2 bases and 0 bases respectively, with 14 bases between them. The CDR3 sequence is 17 residues long. The germline CDR1 and CDR2 sequences are MNHNS and SASEGT.

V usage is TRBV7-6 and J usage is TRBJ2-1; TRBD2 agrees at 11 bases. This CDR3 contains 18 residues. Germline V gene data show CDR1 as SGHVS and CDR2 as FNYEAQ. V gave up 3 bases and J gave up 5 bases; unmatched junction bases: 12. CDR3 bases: TGTGCCAGCAGCTTTACCCTAGCGGGGGGAATTTCCGACAATGAGCAGTTCTTC. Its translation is CASSFTLAGGISDNEQFF.

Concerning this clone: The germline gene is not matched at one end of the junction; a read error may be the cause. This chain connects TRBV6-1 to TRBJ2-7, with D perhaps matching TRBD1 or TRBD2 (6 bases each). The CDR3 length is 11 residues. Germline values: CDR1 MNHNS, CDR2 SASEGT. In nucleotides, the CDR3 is TGTGCCAGCAGTGAAAGGGCAGGGGAGGACTTC. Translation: CASSERAGEDF.

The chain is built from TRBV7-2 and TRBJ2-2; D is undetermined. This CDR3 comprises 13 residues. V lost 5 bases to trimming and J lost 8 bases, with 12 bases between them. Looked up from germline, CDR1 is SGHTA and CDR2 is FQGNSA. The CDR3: CASSPTGAGELFF. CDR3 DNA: TGTGCCAGCAGCCCCACCGGTGCAGGGGAGCTGTTTTTT. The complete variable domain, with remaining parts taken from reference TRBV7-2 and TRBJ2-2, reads GAGVSQSPSNKVTEKGKDVELRCDPISGHTALYWYRQSLGQGLEFLIYFQGNSAPDKSGLPSDRFSAERTGGSVSTLTIQRTQQEDSAVYLCASSPTGAGELFFGEGSRLTVL.

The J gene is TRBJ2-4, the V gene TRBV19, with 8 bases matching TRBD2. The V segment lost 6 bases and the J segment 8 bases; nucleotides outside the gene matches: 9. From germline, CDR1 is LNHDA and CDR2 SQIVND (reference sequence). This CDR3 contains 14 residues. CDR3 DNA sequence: TGTGCCAGTAGCTCCCCGGGAGGGATAGACATTCAGTACTTC. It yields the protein CASSSPGGIDIQYF.

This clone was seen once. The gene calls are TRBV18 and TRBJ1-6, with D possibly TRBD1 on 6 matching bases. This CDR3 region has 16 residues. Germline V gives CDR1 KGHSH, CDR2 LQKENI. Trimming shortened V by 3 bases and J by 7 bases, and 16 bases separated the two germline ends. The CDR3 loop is CASSPETGTGNSPLHF. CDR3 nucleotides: TGTGCCAGCTCACCTGAGACAGGTACTGGAAATTCACCCCTCCACTTT.

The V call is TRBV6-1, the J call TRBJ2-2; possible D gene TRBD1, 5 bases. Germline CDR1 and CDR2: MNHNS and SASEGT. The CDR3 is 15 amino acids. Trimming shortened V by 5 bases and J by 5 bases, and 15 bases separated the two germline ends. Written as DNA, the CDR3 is TGTGCCAGCAGTATCACGACAGCCGGGACCGGGGAGCTGTTTTTT. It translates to CASSITTAGTGELFF.

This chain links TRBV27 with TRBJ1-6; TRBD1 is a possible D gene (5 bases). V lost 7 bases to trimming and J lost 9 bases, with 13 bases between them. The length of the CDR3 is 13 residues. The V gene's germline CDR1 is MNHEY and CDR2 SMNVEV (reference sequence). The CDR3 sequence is CASMGRPRSPLHF. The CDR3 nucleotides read TGTGCCAGCATGGGACGTCCGCGTTCACCCCTCCACTTT.

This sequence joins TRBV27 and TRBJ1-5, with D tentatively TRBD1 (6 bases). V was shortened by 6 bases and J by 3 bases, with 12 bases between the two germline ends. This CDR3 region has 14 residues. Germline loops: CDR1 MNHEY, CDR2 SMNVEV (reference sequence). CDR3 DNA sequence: TGTGCCAGCAGCACCAGGGGAACCAATCAGCCCCAGCATTTT. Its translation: CASSTRGTNQPQHF.

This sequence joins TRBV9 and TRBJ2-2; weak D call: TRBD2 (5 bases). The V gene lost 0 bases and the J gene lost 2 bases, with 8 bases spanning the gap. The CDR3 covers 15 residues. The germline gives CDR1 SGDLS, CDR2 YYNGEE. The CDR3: CASSVGRRNTGELFF. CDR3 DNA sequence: TGTGCCAGCAGCGTAGGGAGGCGAAACACCGGGGAGCTGTTTTTT.

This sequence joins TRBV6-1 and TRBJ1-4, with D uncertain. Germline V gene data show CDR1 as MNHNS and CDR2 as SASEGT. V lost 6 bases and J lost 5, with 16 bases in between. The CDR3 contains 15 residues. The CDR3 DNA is TGTGCCAGCAGCCAACTGGGTTATGGGAATGAAAAACTGTTTTTT. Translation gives CASSQLGYGNEKLFF.

The CDR3: CASSLQGLAPYEQYF. Here the CDR3 DNA reads TGCGCCAGCAGCTTGCAGGGACTAGCGCCCTACGAGCAGTACTTC. V and J are TRBV5-1 and TRBJ2-7; 10 nucleotides align to TRBD2. This CDR3 spans 15 amino acids. J was trimmed by 2 bases and V by 1 base; bases with no gene match: 3. CDR1 is SGHRS, CDR2 YFSETQ, per germline.

The CDR3, as DNA: TGTGCCAGCAGCCCAAGGACAGGCAAACAAGAGACCCAGTACTTC. It translates to CASSPRTGKQETQYF. The gene calls are TRBV11-3 and TRBJ2-5; 7 bases line up with TRBD1. The V gene's germline CDR1 is SGHNT and CDR2 YENEEA. V lost 5 bases, J lost 2 bases, and 8 bases stayed unmatched. The CDR3 is 15 amino acids.

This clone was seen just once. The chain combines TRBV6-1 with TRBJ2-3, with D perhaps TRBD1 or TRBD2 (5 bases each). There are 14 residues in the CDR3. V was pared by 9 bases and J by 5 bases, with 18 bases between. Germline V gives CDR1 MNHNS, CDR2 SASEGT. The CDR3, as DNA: TGTGCCAGTGAGGGGAGTGGGCTGGGAGATACGCAGTATTTT. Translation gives CASEGSGLGDTQYF.

Written as DNA, the CDR3 is TGTGCCAGCAGCTTGACTAGCATCACCTACGAGCAGTACTTC. Its translation: CASSLTSITYEQYF. The J gene is TRBJ2-7, the V gene TRBV11-2; 7 bases align to TRBD2. The germline gives CDR1 SGHAT, CDR2 FQNNGV. V was pared by 3 bases and J by 2 bases, with 4 bases of the junction left unmatched. The CDR3 has 14 amino acids.

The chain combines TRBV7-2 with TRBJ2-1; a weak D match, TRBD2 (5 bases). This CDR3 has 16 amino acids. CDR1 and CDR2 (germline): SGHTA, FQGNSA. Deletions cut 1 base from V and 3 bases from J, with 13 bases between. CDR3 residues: CASSLGQRILYNEQFF. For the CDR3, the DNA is TGTGCCAGCAGCTTAGGGCAGCGGATCCTCTACAATGAGCAGTTCTTC.

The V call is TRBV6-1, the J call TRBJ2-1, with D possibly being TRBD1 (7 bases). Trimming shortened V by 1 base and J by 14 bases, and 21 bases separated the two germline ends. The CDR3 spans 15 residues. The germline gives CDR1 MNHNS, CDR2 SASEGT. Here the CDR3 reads CASSEVTGLQGGEFF. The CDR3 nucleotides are TGTGCCAGCAGTGAAGTGACGGGGCTGCAGGGGGGCGAGTTCTTC.

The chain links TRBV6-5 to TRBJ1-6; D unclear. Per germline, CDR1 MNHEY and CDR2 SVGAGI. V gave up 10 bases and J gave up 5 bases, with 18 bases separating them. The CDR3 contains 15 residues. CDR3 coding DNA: TGTGCCAAAACCTTGGACGCTCCGGATAATTCACCCCTCCACTTT. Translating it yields CAKTLDAPDNSPLHF.

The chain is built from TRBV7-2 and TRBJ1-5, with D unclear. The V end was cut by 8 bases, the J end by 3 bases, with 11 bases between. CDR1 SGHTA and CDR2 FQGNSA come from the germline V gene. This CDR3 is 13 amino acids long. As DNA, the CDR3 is TGTGCCAGCCGGGAGAACGACAATCAGCCCCAGCATTTT. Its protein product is CASRENDNQPQHF.

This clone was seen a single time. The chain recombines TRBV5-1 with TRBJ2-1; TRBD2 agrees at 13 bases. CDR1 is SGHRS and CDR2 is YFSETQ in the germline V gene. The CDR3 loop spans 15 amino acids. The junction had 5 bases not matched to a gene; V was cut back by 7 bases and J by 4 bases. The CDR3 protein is CASSGGLAGYNEQFF. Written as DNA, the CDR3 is TGCGCCAGCTCGGGGGGACTAGCGGGGTACAATGAGCAGTTCTTC.